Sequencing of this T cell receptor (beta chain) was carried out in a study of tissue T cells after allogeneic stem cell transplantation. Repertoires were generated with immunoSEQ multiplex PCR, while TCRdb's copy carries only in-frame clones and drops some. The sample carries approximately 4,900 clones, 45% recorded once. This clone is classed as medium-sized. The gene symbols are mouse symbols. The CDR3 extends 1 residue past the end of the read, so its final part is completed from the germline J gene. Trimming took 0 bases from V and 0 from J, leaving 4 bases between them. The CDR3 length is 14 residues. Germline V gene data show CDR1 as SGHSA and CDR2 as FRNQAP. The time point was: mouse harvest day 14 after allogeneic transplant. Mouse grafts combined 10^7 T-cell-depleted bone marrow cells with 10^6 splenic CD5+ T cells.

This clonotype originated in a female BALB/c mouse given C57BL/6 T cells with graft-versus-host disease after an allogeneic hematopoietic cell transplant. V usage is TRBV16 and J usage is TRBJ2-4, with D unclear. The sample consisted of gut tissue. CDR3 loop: CASSLEQSQNTLYF. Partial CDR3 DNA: TGTGCAAGCAGCTTAGAGCAAAGTCAAAACACCTTGTAC.